Shown below are 21 T cell receptor beta chains from a single sample sequenced in a study of blood T cell repertoires in COVID-19. Sequenced by immunoSEQ multiplex PCR; TCRdb stores in-frame clones only, minus some. The repertoire has around 260,000 clones, approximately 85% of them found once; the top ten carry 4% to 4.5%. The sample consisted of PBMCs or T cells enriched from blood (not recorded which). These receptors originate from a woman younger than 45 who had recovered from COVID-19.

The chain employs TRBV10-2 and TRBJ2-7; 10 positions match TRBD2. Germline V gene sequence: CDR1 WSHSY, CDR2 SAAADI. J gave up 7 bases and V 2 bases, and 8 bases lay outside the gene matches. This CDR3 contains 15 residues. CDR3: CASSEALAGAGEQYF. In DNA form, the CDR3 reads TGCGCCAGCAGTGAGGCCCTAGCGGGAGCGGGAGAGCAGTACTTC.

The chain employs TRBV7-9 and TRBJ1-1; D not certain. Trimming left V 1 base short and J 3 bases short, with 12 bases between. The CDR3 has 15 amino acids. In germline, CDR1 is SEHNR, CDR2 FQNEAQ (reference sequence). This CDR3 reads CASSLVLGGDTEAFF. In DNA form, the CDR3 reads TGTGCCAGCAGCTTAGTCCTCGGAGGAGACACTGAAGCTTTCTTT.

This clone was observed a few times. V and J are TRBV12-3 or TRBV12-4 and TRBJ1-2; D may be TRBD1 (6 bases). Trimming removed 4 bases from V and 8 bases from J, with 11 bases in between. The CDR3 runs to 12 residues. Here the CDR3 reads CASSYGGGGYTF. Written as DNA, the CDR3 is TGTGCCAGCAGTTATGGGGGCGGCGGCTACACCTTC.

The V call is TRBV7-2, the J call TRBJ2-1, with no clear D. The ends were cut back, 2 bases at V and 10 bases at J, with 6 bases in the middle. The CDR3 loop spans 11 amino acids. CDR1 and CDR2 from the germline V gene are SGHTA and FQGNSA. The CDR3 bases are TGTGCCAGCAGCTTAAACCGGGAGCAGTTCTTC. It yields the protein CASSLNREQFF.

V usage is TRBV27 and J usage is TRBJ2-1; 8 positions agree with TRBD2. CDR1 MNHEY and CDR2 SMNVEV come from the germline V gene (reference sequence). The ends lost 2 bases at V and 4 bases at J; junction bases unmatched: 4. The CDR3 is 15 residues long. The CDR3 loop reads CASSLRGGLYNEQFF. DNA of the CDR3: TGTGCCAGCAGTTTACGGGGGGGCCTTTACAATGAGCAGTTCTTC.

The rearrangement links TRBV9 to TRBJ1-5; TRBD1 agrees at 7 bases. Germline CDR1 and CDR2: SGDLS and YYNGEE. This CDR3 spans 18 amino acids. Trimming cost V 4 bases and J 3 bases; bases outside gene matches: 16. For the CDR3, the DNA is TGTGCCAGCAGCCGCGGAACAGGGGAACCTCCCCCCAATCAGCCCCAGCATTTT. Its translation: CASSRGTGEPPPNQPQHF.

J is TRBJ2-5 and V is TRBV7-9; 9 nucleotides match TRBD2. The CDR3 length is 15 residues. Germline V gene sequence: CDR1 SEHNR, CDR2 FQNEAQ (reference sequence). Trimming at V came to 2 bases and at J to 2 bases, leaving 3 bases not matched to a gene. CDR3 in amino acids: CASSLNLAGQETQYF. CDR3 coding DNA: TGTGCCAGCAGCTTAAATCTAGCGGGGCAAGAGACCCAGTACTTC.

This rearrangement joins TRBV19 to TRBJ2-4, with D possibly TRBD2 on 5 matching bases. V lost 3 bases and J lost 0, with 12 bases in between. The CDR3 runs to 16 residues. Germline V gene sequence: CDR1 LNHDA, CDR2 SQIVND (reference sequence). The DNA of the CDR3 is TGTGCCAGTAGTATCGTATCACGGGGAGCCAAAAACATTCAGTACTTC. Amino acid sequence: CASSIVSRGAKNIQYF.

V usage is TRBV6-2 or TRBV6-3 and J usage is TRBJ1-6; TRBD1 matches at 9 bases. Germline V gives CDR1 MNHEY, CDR2 SVGEGT. This CDR3 has 16 amino acids. Trimming cost V 2 bases and J 9 bases; bases outside gene matches: 8. The chain's CDR3 is CASSYVYRGRGSPLHF. DNA for the CDR3: TGTGCCAGCAGTTACGTATACAGGGGGCGAGGTTCACCCCTCCACTTT.

The genes are TRBV5-1 and TRBJ2-6; the match to TRBD1 covers 8 bases. The V gene's germline CDR1 is SGHRS and CDR2 YFSETQ. This CDR3 has 19 amino acids. V trimming: 4 bases; J trimming: 0 bases; junction bases outside the gene matches: 12. CDR3 sequence (DNA): TGCGCCAGCAGCGCATCTCGGGACAGGTTAAGCTCTGGGGCCAACGTCCTGACTTTC. As protein: CASSASRDRLSSGANVLTF.

The chain recombines TRBV28 with TRBJ2-7; a possible D gene is TRBD1 (6 bases). The length of the CDR3 is 13 residues. Germline V gene sequence: CDR1 MDHEN, CDR2 SYDVKM. Trimming removed 5 bases from V and 4 bases from J, with 12 bases in between. CDR3 coding DNA: TGTGCCAGCAGTACGGGACAAGAGTACGAGCAGTACTTC. This encodes CASSTGQEYEQYF.

The V and J genes are TRBV1 and TRBJ1-3; TRBD1, the D gene given by the table, was not confirmed from the DNA. TRBV1 is listed as a pseudogene. The CDR3 covers 15 residues. DNA of the CDR3: TGCACCAGCAGCCAAGTTTCAAATTCTGGAAACACCATATATTTT. Translated, it gives CTSSQVSNSGNTIYF.

The V and J genes are TRBV28 and TRBJ1-2; D gene ambiguous. Germline CDR1 reads MDHEN; CDR2 reads SYDVKM. The CDR3 is made up of 13 amino acids. V was pared by 5 bases and J by 2 bases, with 9 bases between. The CDR3 coding sequence is TGTGCCAGCAGTCCCCCGGAGAACTATGGCTACACCTTC. It yields the protein CASSPPENYGYTF.

This clone has only a few counts. This rearrangement joins TRBV7-9 to TRBJ1-2, with 7 bases fitting TRBD1. Germline CDR1 reads SEHNR; CDR2 reads FQNEAQ (reference sequence). Unmatched junction bases numbered 3, after V lost 4 bases and J lost 4 bases. The length of the CDR3 is 13 residues. CDR3 bases: TGTGCCAGCAGCTACCGGGACAGCTATGGCTACACCTTC. This sequence encodes CASSYRDSYGYTF.

DNA for the CDR3: TGTGCCAGCAGCTTGTTTGGCCCCCGGAGGTTAGAGACCCAGTACTTC. Translating it yields CASSLFGPRRLETQYF. The V and J genes are TRBV11-2 and TRBJ2-5; possible D gene TRBD2, 5 bases. CDR3 length: 16 amino acids. CDR1 and CDR2 from the germline V gene are SGHAT and FQNNGV. V lost 3 bases, J lost 4 bases, and 18 bases lay in between.

V usage is TRBV5-4 and J usage is TRBJ1-1, with 11 bases matching TRBD1. This CDR3 has 15 residues. CDR1 is SGHNT and CDR2 is YYREEE in the germline V gene (reference sequence). V gave up 5 bases and J gave up 7 bases; unmatched junction bases: 10. CDR3 region: CASRRTGTGGGEAFF. The CDR3 nucleotides are TGTGCCAGCAGGCGCACCGGGACAGGGGGTGGTGAAGCTTTCTTT.

The rearrangement links TRBV7-9 to TRBJ2-3; 8 nucleotides match TRBD2. V dropped 1 base and J dropped 2; count of bases not matched to a gene: 11. The CDR3 consists of 18 residues. CDR1 and CDR2 (germline): SEHNR, FQNEAQ (reference sequence). DNA for the CDR3: TGTGCCAGCAGCTTAGTGGGACTGGCGGGGGGCACCACAGATACGCAGTATTTT. It encodes CASSLVGLAGGTTDTQYF.

The genes are TRBV7-9 and TRBJ2-1; D might be TRBD2 (6 bases). Germline CDR1 SEHNR, CDR2 FQNEAQ (reference sequence). The CDR3 contains 11 residues. Trimming took 5 bases from V and 10 from J, leaving 9 bases between them. The CDR3 spells CASSPREEQFF. The CDR3 nucleotides are TGTGCCAGCAGCCCCCGGGAGGAGCAGTTCTTC.

The genes are TRBV7-2 and TRBJ1-1; D not certain. CDR1 is SGHTA and CDR2 is FQGNSA in the germline V gene. Trimming took 4 bases from V and 5 from J, leaving 11 bases between them. The CDR3 extends over 13 amino acids. Here the CDR3 DNA reads TGTGCCAGCAGCTCCCGGACTGCGACTGAAGCTTTCTTT. Its translation: CASSSRTATEAFF.

V usage is TRBV19 and J usage is TRBJ1-5; 8 bases map to TRBD1. The junction had 7 bases not matched to a gene; V was cut back by 7 bases and J by 2 bases. This CDR3 region has 15 residues. Germline V gene data show CDR1 as LNHDA and CDR2 as SQIVND (reference sequence). The CDR3 region has the DNA TGTGCCAGTACCCGACAGGGGCTGGGCAATCAGCCCCAGCATTTT. Protein product: CASTRQGLGNQPQHF. Drawing the rest from reference TRBV19 and TRBJ1-5, the complete variable domain is DGGITQSPKYLFRKEGQNVTLSCEQNLNHDAMYWYRQDPGQGLRLIYYSQIVNDFQKGDIAEGYSVSREKKESFPLTVTSAQKNPTAFYLCASTRQGLGNQPQHFGDGTRLSIL.

This clone was observed a single time. The chain joins TRBV2 to TRBJ2-2, with D unresolved. The length of the CDR3 is 12 residues. V was trimmed by 4 bases and J by 3 bases, leaving 3 bases between them. Germline values: CDR1 SNHLY, CDR2 FYNNEI. The CDR3 spells CASSADTGELFF. CDR3 nucleotides: TGTGCCAGCAGTGCTGACACCGGGGAGCTGTTTTTT.